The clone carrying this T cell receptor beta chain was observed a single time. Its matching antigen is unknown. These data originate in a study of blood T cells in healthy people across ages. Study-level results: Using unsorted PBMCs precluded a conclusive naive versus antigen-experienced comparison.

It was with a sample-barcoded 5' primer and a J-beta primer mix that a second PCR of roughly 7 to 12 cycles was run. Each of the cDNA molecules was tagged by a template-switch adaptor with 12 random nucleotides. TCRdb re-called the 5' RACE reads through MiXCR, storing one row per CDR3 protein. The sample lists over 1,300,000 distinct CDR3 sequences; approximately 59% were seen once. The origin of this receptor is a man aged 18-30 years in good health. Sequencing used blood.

In nucleotides, the CDR3 is TGTGCCAGCAGCTACAATCTCGGGCTAGCGGGAGACGAGCAGTACTTC. This sequence encodes CASSYNLGLAGDEQYF. The chain links TRBV4-2 to TRBJ2-7; 10 positions agree with TRBD2. The CDR3 spans 16 residues. V shed 5 bases, J shed 5 bases, and the junction held 12 bases outside the gene matches. Germline assignment: CDR1 LGHNA and CDR2 YNFKEQ.